One and the same sample provided the 25 T cell receptor beta chains below, sequenced in a study of CD8+CD57+ T cells in acquired aplastic anemia. The study profiled TCR beta VDJ and CDR3 using genomic DNA as template. TCRdb reprocessed the reads with MiXCR, giving one entry per CDR3 protein. Of just over 450,000 distinct CDR3 sequences listed, 25% to 40% were seen once; the top ten hold under 0.95%. Only patients with CD8+CD57+ cell expansion on flow cytometry were chosen for sequencing. The sample taken for sequencing was sorted CD4+, CD8+, or CD8+CD57+ T cells (not recorded which) from PBMCs. These TCRs come from a human donor with aplastic anemia.

The table lists this clonotype with a count of one. The chain recombines TRBV6-2 or TRBV6-3 with TRBJ2-3; D is ambiguous. The germline V gene has CDR1 MNHEY and CDR2 SVGEGT. The CDR3 covers 13 residues. Between the trimmed V and J ends, which lost 8 bases and 2 bases, there was a span of 11 bases. CDR3 residues: CASFGRFTDTQYF. In DNA, the CDR3 is TGTGCCAGCTTTGGCAGATTCACAGATACGCAGTATTTT.

This chain joins TRBV25-1 and TRBJ1-2; D is possibly TRBD1 (6 bases). This CDR3 is 14 amino acids long. Germline-derived CDR1 and CDR2 are MGHDK and SYGVNS. V was clipped by 4 bases and J by 4 bases, with 13 bases between them. DNA for the CDR3: TGTGCCAGCAGTGGCAACAGGGTAGGCTATGGCTACACCTTC. It encodes CASSGNRVGYGYTF.

The V call is TRBV11-2, the J call TRBJ1-1, with 9 positions matching TRBD1. Germline V gene sequence: CDR1 SGHAT, CDR2 FQNNGV. The CDR3 covers 16 residues. V was pared by 4 bases and J by 0 bases, with 6 bases of the junction left unmatched. CDR3 in DNA: TGTGCCAGCAGCTCAGGACAGGGGAAAATGAACACTGAAGCTTTCTTT. Its protein is CASSSGQGKMNTEAFF.

The CDR3 nucleotides read TGCAGCGTTGAGGACGTGGAGATATATGGCTACACCTTC. Protein: CSVEDVEIYGYTF. The V call is TRBV29-1, the J call TRBJ1-2; D ambiguous. CDR3 length: 13 amino acids. Germline V gene data show CDR1 as SQVTM and CDR2 as ANQGSEA. V was clipped by 3 bases and J by 5 bases, with 13 bases between them.

The chain combines TRBV5-1 with TRBJ2-2; 10 nucleotides align to TRBD1. Germline CDR1 reads SGHRS; CDR2 reads YFSETQ. The V gene end was trimmed by 3 bases and the J gene end by 5 bases; junction bases not matched to a gene: 1. There are 14 residues in the CDR3. The CDR3 DNA is TGCGCCAGCAGCTGGGGACAGGGGACCGGGGAGCTGTTTTTT. This gives the protein CASSWGQGTGELFF.

This clonotype came up many times. V gene TRBV29-1 combines with J gene TRBJ1-4; TRBD1 might be the D (5 bases). The CDR3 runs to 13 residues. Looked up from germline, CDR1 is SQVTM and CDR2 is ANQGSEA. V gave up 7 bases and J gave up 6 bases, with 15 bases separating them. In DNA, the CDR3 is TGCAGCGCGAAAGACAGTCTTGATGAAAAACTGTTTTTT. Translating gives CSAKDSLDEKLFF. Based on the CDR3 plus reference TRBV29-1 and TRBJ1-4, the full variable domain is SAVISQKPSRDICQRGTSLTIQCQVDSQVTMMFWYRQQPGQSLTLIATANQGSEATYESGFVIDKFPISRPNLTFSTLTVSNMSPEDSSIYLCSAKDSLDEKLFFGSGTQLSVL.

The chain recombines TRBV2 with TRBJ2-7; D is possibly TRBD1 (6 bases). CDR3 length: 12 amino acids. With 4 bases removed from V and 9 bases from J, the gap between germline ends came to 13 bases. Germline V gene data show CDR1 as SNHLY and CDR2 as FYNNEI. This chain's CDR3 is CASSVVGGVQYV. For the CDR3, the DNA is TGTGCCAGCAGTGTGGTAGGGGGAGTGCAGTACGTC.

This clonotype was picked up many times. The rearrangement uses TRBV14 and TRBJ1-1; 8 nucleotides line up with TRBD1. J gave up 5 bases and V 0 bases, and 5 bases lay outside the gene matches. Germline V CDR1 and CDR2: SGHDN, FVKESK. CDR3 length: 15 residues. In DNA, the CDR3 is TGTGCCAGCAGCCAAGACAGGACAGGGATGACTGAAGCTTTCTTT. This codes for CASSQDRTGMTEAFF. The complete variable domain, with remaining parts taken from reference TRBV14 and TRBJ1-1, reads EAGVTQFPSHSVIEKGQTVTLRCDPISGHDNLYWYRRVMGKEIKFLLHFVKESKQDESGMPNNRFLAERTGGTYSTLKVQPAELEDSGVYFCASSQDRTGMTEAFFGQGTRLTVV.

Only one count was recorded for this clonotype. The chain recombines TRBV2 with TRBJ1-5; tentative D call: TRBD1 (6 bases). The CDR3 loop spans 14 amino acids. Trimming pared 6 bases from V and 7 bases from J, leaving 16 bases between. The germline V gene encodes CDR1 SNHLY and CDR2 FYNNEI. CDR3 in DNA: TGTGCCAGCAGCTGGCCAGGGGCGAAGCAGCCCCAGCATTTT. Protein product: CASSWPGAKQPQHF.

This chain links TRBV7-3 with TRBJ2-7; unclear D gene. CDR1 is SGHTA, CDR2 FQGTGA, per germline. Deletions cut 1 base from V and 4 bases from J, with 8 bases between. The CDR3 contains 13 residues. The CDR3 sequence: CASSLRPYYEQYV. CDR3 DNA: TGTGCCAGCAGCTTAAGGCCCTATTACGAGCAGTACGTC.

Concerning this clonotype: The CDR3 does not end in the conserved phenylalanine or tryptophan, so this is likely a read error. The CDR3 reads CATSRGAAFS. CDR3 bases: TGTGCCACCAGCAGAGGGGCTGCTTTCTCT. V usage is TRBV15 and J usage is TRBJ1-1; D gene uncertain. CDR1 is LNHNV, CDR2 YYDKDF, per germline (reference sequence). The germline V and J ends were trimmed by 1 base and 11 bases, with 5 bases remaining between them. This CDR3 comprises 10 residues.

In its sample, this clonotype was seen many times. This chain uses TRBV29-1 with TRBJ1-2; tentative D call: TRBD1 (5 bases). The CDR3 is 12 residues long. The V and J ends lost 7 bases and 4 bases respectively, with 13 bases between them. Germline V gives CDR1 SQVTM, CDR2 ANQGSEA. The CDR3 loop is CSAEVGGYGYTF. The CDR3 DNA reads TGCAGCGCCGAGGTGGGGGGCTATGGCTACACCTTC.

This clonotype occurred many times. This rearrangement joins TRBV9 to TRBJ1-2, with D hard to call. The CDR3 runs to 14 residues. Trimming cost V 0 bases and J 4 bases, with 10 bases left between them. Germline V gives CDR1 SGDLS, CDR2 YYNGEE. CDR3 loop: CASSVEVGLYGYTF. The CDR3 region has the DNA TGTGCCAGCAGCGTAGAGGTAGGGCTCTATGGCTACACCTTC.

This clonotype occurred many times. The chain uses TRBV7-8 and TRBJ2-7, with D perhaps matching TRBD1 (5 bases). Germline CDR1 reads SGHVS; CDR2 reads FQNEAQ. With 4 bases removed from V and 3 bases from J, the gap between germline ends came to 10 bases. This CDR3 spans 13 amino acids. The CDR3 DNA reads TGTGCCAGCAGCTCAAGACAGATCTACGAGCAGTACTTC. This translates into CASSSRQIYEQYF.

This chain uses TRBV6-1 with TRBJ1-6, with D uncertain. Germline assignment: CDR1 MNHNS and CDR2 SASEGT. V was pared by 6 bases and J by 7 bases, with 16 bases between. CDR3 length equals 15 residues. For the CDR3, the DNA is TGTGCCAGCAGCCAATATCCAGGAGGGAATTCACCCCTCCACTTT. It is translated as CASSQYPGGNSPLHF.

This clonotype was picked up many times. The V gene is TRBV7-2, the J gene TRBJ2-5; 7 positions match TRBD1. CDR3 length: 14 amino acids. The germline V gene encodes CDR1 SGHTA and CDR2 FQGNSA. Unmatched junction bases numbered 5, after V lost 3 bases and J lost 4 bases. DNA for the CDR3: TGTGCCAGCAGCTTTCAAGGGGGCGGAGAGACCCAGTACTTC. Its protein is CASSFQGGGETQYF.

This clonotype was picked up a small number of times. The gene calls are TRBV18 and TRBJ2-1, with D maybe TRBD2 (5 bases). Trimming took off 1 base at V and 1 base at J, with 14 bases between the two ends. The germline V gene encodes CDR1 KGHSH and CDR2 LQKENI. This CDR3 is 17 amino acids long. The CDR3 coding sequence is TGTGCCAGCTCACCACGGCCAGCGGAGACTTCCTACAATGAGCAGTTCTTC. It yields the protein CASSPRPAETSYNEQFF.

This clonotype was seen a handful of times. The gene calls are TRBV20-1 and TRBJ1-5; TRBD1 aligns across 7 bases. Germline CDR1 reads DFQATT; CDR2 reads SNEGSKA (reference sequence). The V segment lost 1 base and the J segment 8 bases; nucleotides outside the gene matches: 11. CDR3 length equals 15 residues. The CDR3 sequence is CSARAPFRGGEPQHF. The CDR3 DNA follows: TGCAGTGCTAGAGCGCCCTTCAGGGGGGGAGAGCCCCAGCATTTT.

This clonotype has a count of ten or more. The chain uses TRBV2 and TRBJ2-5; no clear D gene. CDR1 and CDR2 (germline): SNHLY, FYNNEI. CDR3 length equals 12 residues. Between the trimmed V and J ends, which lost 6 bases and 2 bases, there was a span of 7 bases. The CDR3 spells CASRDQQETQYF. For the CDR3, the DNA is TGTGCCAGCAGGGATCAGCAAGAGACCCAGTACTTC.

This clonotype was found many times. The rearrangement joins TRBV20-1 to TRBJ2-5; D is undetermined. Trimming pared 1 base from V and 1 base from J, leaving 7 bases between. The CDR3 has 13 residues. Looked up from germline, CDR1 is DFQATT and CDR2 is SNEGSKA (reference sequence). CDR3 sequence reads: CSARVGFQETQYF. Here the CDR3 DNA reads TGCAGTGCTAGAGTTGGCTTCCAAGAGACCCAGTACTTC.

This clonotype was detected only a few times. The chain couples TRBV9 to TRBJ1-5; D perhaps matches TRBD1 (6 bases). Trimming removed 4 bases at V and 6 bases at J, with 14 bases between. There are 14 residues in the CDR3. The germline CDR1 and CDR2 sequences are SGDLS and YYNGEE. CDR3 nucleotide sequence: TGTGCCAGCAGCACCAACGGGGGGCCTCAGCCCCAGCATTTT. Translated: CASSTNGGPQPQHF.

The CDR3 DNA is TGTGCCAGCAGTGGGATGAGCTCCTATAATTCACCCCTCCACTTT. It codes for CASSGMSSYNSPLHF. This chain links TRBV25-1 with TRBJ1-6, with unresolved D. Germline values: CDR1 MGHDK, CDR2 SYGVNS. The CDR3 runs to 15 residues. Trimming took 4 bases from V and 0 from J, leaving 7 bases between them.

This clonotype showed up many times. This rearrangement joins TRBV20-1 to TRBJ1-5, with unresolved D. V lost 3 bases to trimming and J lost 5 bases, with 17 bases between them. Germline lookup yields CDR1 DFQATT and CDR2 SNEGSKA (reference sequence). The CDR3 contains 15 residues. The CDR3 nucleotides are TGCAGTGCTAGTTCCATCACCTCTCCGGATCAGCCCCAGCATTTT. Amino acid sequence: CSASSITSPDQPQHF.

This clonotype was seen ten or more times. The chain combines TRBV6-1 with TRBJ2-7; possibly TRBD1 for D (6 bases). Germline V gene sequence: CDR1 MNHNS, CDR2 SASEGT. Trimming stripped 6 bases from V and 2 bases from J, with 11 bases between. This CDR3 spans 13 amino acids. The CDR3 here is CASRGTSTYEQYF. Written as DNA, the CDR3 is TGTGCCAGCAGGGGGACATCCACCTACGAGCAGTACTTC.

V and J are TRBV2 and TRBJ1-1, with TRBD1 as a possible D gene (5 bases). The V gene's germline CDR1 is SNHLY and CDR2 FYNNEI. The CDR3 is 10 amino acids. V dropped 8 bases and J dropped 7 bases, with 8 bases sitting between them. The CDR3 spells CASEGFEAFF. CDR3 sequence (DNA): TGTGCCAGCGAGGGGTTTGAAGCTTTCTTT.